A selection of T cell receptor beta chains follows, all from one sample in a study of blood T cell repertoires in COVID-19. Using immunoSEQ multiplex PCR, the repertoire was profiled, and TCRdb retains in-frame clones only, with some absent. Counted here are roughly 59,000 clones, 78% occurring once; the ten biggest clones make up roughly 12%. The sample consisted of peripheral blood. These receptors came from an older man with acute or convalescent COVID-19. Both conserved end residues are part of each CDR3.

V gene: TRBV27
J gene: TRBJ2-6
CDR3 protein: CASSITAGPGANVLTF

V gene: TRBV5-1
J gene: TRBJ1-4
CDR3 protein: CASREWGTNEKLFF

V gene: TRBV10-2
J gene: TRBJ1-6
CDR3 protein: CASSPESFRSLHF

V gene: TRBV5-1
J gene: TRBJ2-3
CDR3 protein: CASSLEGGPPSTDTQYF

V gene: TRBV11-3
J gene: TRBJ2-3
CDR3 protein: CASSLNLGTVTDTQYF

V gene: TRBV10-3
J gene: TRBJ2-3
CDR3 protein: CAISESLSGTDTQYF

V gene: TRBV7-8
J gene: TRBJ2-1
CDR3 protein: CASTGRGEYNEQFF

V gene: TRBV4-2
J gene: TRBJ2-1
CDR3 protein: CASSQDVLAGVSYNEQFF

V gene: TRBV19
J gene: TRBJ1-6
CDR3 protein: CASSRGGGQGSPLHF

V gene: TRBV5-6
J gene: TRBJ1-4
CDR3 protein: CASSYTGGATNEKLFF

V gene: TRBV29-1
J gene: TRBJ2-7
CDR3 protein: CSAEGQGREQYF